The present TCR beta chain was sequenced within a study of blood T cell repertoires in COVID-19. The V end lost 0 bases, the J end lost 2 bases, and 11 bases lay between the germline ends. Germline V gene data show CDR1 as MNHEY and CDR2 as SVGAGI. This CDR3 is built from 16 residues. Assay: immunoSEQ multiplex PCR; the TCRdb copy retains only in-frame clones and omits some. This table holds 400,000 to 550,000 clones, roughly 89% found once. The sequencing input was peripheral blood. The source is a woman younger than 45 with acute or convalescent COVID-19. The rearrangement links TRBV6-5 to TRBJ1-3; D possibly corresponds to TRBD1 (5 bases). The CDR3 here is CASSYSGGTPGNTIYF. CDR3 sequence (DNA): TGTGCCAGCAGTTACTCCGGGGGGACGCCTGGAAACACCATATATTTT.